This TCR beta chain stems from a study of blood T cell repertoires in COVID-19. About the study: PBMCs, B-cell-depleted T cells, or T cells were the source of the cDNA or gDNA that made up the material.

The CDR3 is 12 residues long. The V end lost 4 bases, the J end lost 8 bases, and 8 bases lay between the germline ends. Per germline, CDR1 LGHDT and CDR2 YNNKEL (reference sequence). Original data processing: For nucleated cells, counts were estimated from reference gene primer amplification. Only in-frame clones appear in the TCRdb table, and some are missing; sequencing was by immunoSEQ multiplex PCR. V and J calls and clone size are those listed in that table; D and trimming were worked out from the DNA. In the table there are around 230,000 clones, 88% of which are singletons. In this sample, this clone turned up once.

The specimen sequenced was peripheral blood. The chain is built from TRBV3-1 (or the pseudogene TRBV3-2) and TRBJ1-4; no firm D call. The receptor comes from a man aged 40-55 years with acute or convalescent COVID-19. The CDR3 DNA is TGTGCCAGCAGCCCTGACGGGGAAAAACTGTTTTTT. This sequence encodes CASSPDGEKLFF.